Following are 6 T cell receptor beta chains from one sample sequenced in a study of cytomegalovirus exposure and HLA in healthy donors. Primers for the PCR totalled 60 Vbeta and 13 Jbeta. The protocol was immunoSEQ multiplex PCR, while the TCRdb copy is restricted to in-frame clones and leaves out a portion. This table has about 170,000 clones, 79% appearing once. The sample comprised PBMCs. These receptors all stem from a woman aged 50 to 60 in good health and CMV-seronegative.

CDR3 coding DNA: TGTGCCAGCAACCACGGGGACAGAAACACCGGGGAGCTGTTTTTT. Translating gives CASNHGDRNTGELFF. The chain has TRBV9 and TRBJ2-2; TRBD1 matches 7 bases. V gave up 6 bases and J gave up 2 bases; unmatched junction bases: 7. This CDR3 contains 15 residues. Germline loops: CDR1 SGDLS, CDR2 YYNGEE. Combining the CDR3 with reference TRBV9 and TRBJ2-2 gives the whole variable domain DSGVTQTPKHLITATGQRVTLRCSPRSGDLSVYWYQQSLDQGLQFLIQYYNGEERAKGNILERFSAQQFPDLHSELNLSSLELGDSALYFCASNHGDRNTGELFFGEGSRLTVL.

This clone was seen once. The chain employs TRBV7-2 and TRBJ2-7, with 7 bases fitting TRBD2. The germline V gene encodes CDR1 SGHTA and CDR2 FQGNSA. Germline trimming cut 5 bases from V and 9 bases from J; bases unmatched to any gene: 16. The CDR3 has 15 residues. The DNA for the CDR3 is TGTGCCAGCAGCCTTTGGGGGGAGCGGGGTGACCCGCAGTACTTC. Amino acid sequence: CASSLWGERGDPQYF.

V is TRBV7-2 and J is TRBJ1-5; 8 bases agree with TRBD1. Germline V gene lookup returns CDR1 SGHTA and CDR2 FQGNSA. This CDR3 has 18 residues. V lost 5 bases, J lost 2 bases, and 14 bases stayed unmatched. The CDR3 loop reads CASSAGTGSGEGNQPQHF. Written as DNA, the CDR3 is TGTGCCAGCAGCGCTGGGACAGGCTCAGGAGAGGGCAATCAGCCCCAGCATTTT. Full variable domain (outside the CDR3, taken from reference TRBV7-2 and TRBJ1-5): GAGVSQSPSNKVTEKGKDVELRCDPISGHTALYWYRQSLGQGLEFLIYFQGNSAPDKSGLPSDRFSAERTGGSVSTLTIQRTQQEDSAVYLCASSAGTGSGEGNQPQHFGDGTRLSIL.

J is TRBJ1-3 and V is TRBV5-1; 10 bases match TRBD1. This CDR3 comprises 16 residues. Per the germline V gene, CDR1 is SGHRS and CDR2 is YFSETQ. The V segment lost 0 bases and the J segment 4 bases; nucleotides outside the gene matches: 4. In nucleotides, the CDR3 is TGCGCCAGCAGCTTGGATGGACAGGGGGGCGGAAACACCATATATTTT. It yields the protein CASSLDGQGGGNTIYF.

This clone showed up just a few times. The chain employs TRBV5-1 and TRBJ1-2; perhaps TRBD1 as D (5 bases). Trimming pared 0 bases from V and 2 bases from J, leaving 5 bases between. Germline values: CDR1 SGHRS, CDR2 YFSETQ. This CDR3 has 13 residues. The CDR3 DNA sequence: TGCGCCAGCAGCTTGGAGGGGAACTATGGCTACACCTTC. It codes for CASSLEGNYGYTF. Combining the CDR3 with reference TRBV5-1 and TRBJ1-2 gives the whole variable domain KAGVTQTPRYLIKTRGQQVTLSCSPISGHRSVSWYQQTPGQGLQFLFEYFSETQRNKGNFPGRFSGRQFSNSRSEMNVSTLELGDSALYLCASSLEGNYGYTFGSGTRLTVV.

The chain is built from TRBV15 and TRBJ1-1; TRBD1 might be the D (5 bases). The germline CDR1 and CDR2 sequences are LNHNV and YYDKDF (reference sequence). V gave up 0 bases and J gave up 7 bases, with 15 bases separating them. The CDR3 totals 15 residues. The CDR3 sequence is CATSRDTGRAVEAFF. The CDR3 region has the DNA TGTGCCACCAGCAGAGATACGGGCAGGGCGGTTGAAGCTTTCTTT.